The following is a T cell receptor (beta chain) sequence with its context. The data derive from a study of blood T cells in healthy people across ages. CDR1 is MNHEY, CDR2 SVGAGI, per germline. The CDR3 is 14 residues long. A second about 6 to 11 cycle PCR used barcoded and J-beta primers. In TCRdb, the 5' RACE reads were re-called with MiXCR into one record per CDR3 protein. In the table there are 1.5 million to 2 million distinct CDR3 sequences, 49% of which are singletons. The sequence was obtained from a woman aged 40 to 49 in good health. The sample was blood. This chain connects TRBV6-5 to TRBJ2-4; D is undetermined. TRBJ2-7 matches the DNA end more closely, so the J call is doubtful. CDR3 DNA: TGTGCCAGCAAGACGTCAGTCTTACGATACGAGCAGTACTTC. Translating gives CASKTSVLRYEQYF.